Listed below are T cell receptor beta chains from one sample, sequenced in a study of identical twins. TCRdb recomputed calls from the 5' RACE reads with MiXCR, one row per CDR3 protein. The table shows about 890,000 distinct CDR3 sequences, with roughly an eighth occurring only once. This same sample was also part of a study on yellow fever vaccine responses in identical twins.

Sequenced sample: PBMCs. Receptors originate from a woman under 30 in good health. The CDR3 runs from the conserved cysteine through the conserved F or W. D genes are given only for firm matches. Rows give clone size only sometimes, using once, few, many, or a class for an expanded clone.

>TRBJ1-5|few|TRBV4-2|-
CASSQEGYSNQPQHF
TGTGCCAGCAGCCAAGAAGGGTACAGCAATCAGCCCCAGCATTTT
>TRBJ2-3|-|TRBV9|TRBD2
CASSVPSGTSTDTQYF
TGTGCCAGCAGCGTACCTAGCGGGACTAGCACAGATACGCAGTATTTT
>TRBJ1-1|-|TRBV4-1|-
CASSPPRNGNTEAFF
TGCGCCAGCAGCCCCCCGAGGAACGGGAACACTGAAGCTTTCTTT
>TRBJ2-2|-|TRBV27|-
CASTRAGQLNTGELFF
TGTGCCAGCACTCGAGCGGGACAGCTAAACACCGGGGAGCTGTTTTTT
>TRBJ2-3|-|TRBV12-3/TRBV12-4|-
CASALGSDTQYF
TGTGCCAGCGCCCTGGGGTCAGATACGCAGTATTTT
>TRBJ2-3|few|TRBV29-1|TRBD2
CRGGGVVEDTQYF
TGCAGAGGTGGGGGGGTGGTCGAAGATACGCAGTATTTT
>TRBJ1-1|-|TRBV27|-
CASSLSHGGTEAFF
TGTGCCAGCAGTTTATCGCACGGGGGCACTGAAGCTTTCTTT
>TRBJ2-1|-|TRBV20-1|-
CSAAVGGGEQFF
TGCAGTGCTGCAGTCGGAGGAGGTGAGCAGTTCTTC
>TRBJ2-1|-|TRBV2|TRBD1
CASKTRLDRDNEQFF
TGTGCCAGCAAAACTAGATTGGACAGGGACAATGAGCAGTTCTTC
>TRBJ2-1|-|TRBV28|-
CASSPDAYNEQFF
TGTGCCAGCAGTCCCGACGCCTACAATGAGCAGTTCTTC
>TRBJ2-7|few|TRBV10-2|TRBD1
CASSEQPGQGSEQYF
TGCGCCAGCAGTGAGCAACCGGGACAGGGGTCCGAGCAGTACTTC
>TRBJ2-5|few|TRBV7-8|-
CASSLAVVARRGETQYF
TGTGCCAGCAGCTTAGCGGTCGTGGCACGAAGGGGAGAGACCCAGTACTTC
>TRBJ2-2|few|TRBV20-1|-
CSAAQALTGELFF
TGCAGTGCGGCGCAGGCACTCACCGGGGAGCTGTTTTTT
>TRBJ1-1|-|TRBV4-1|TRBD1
CASSQDNGRGDRGLEAFF
TGCGCCAGCAGCCAAGATAACGGGAGGGGCGACAGGGGGCTTGAAGCTTTCTTT
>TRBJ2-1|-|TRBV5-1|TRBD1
CASSQVRTGGYNEQFF
TGCGCCAGCAGCCAGGTCCGGACAGGGGGGTACAATGAGCAGTTCTTC
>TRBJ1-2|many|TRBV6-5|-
CASRVAGSGYTF
TGTGCCAGCAGGGTCGCAGGGTCCGGCTACACCTTC
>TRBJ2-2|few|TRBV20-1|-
CSAKGANTGELFF
TGCAGTGCTAAAGGGGCTAACACCGGGGAGCTGTTTTTT
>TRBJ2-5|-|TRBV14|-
CASSQVDGAKETQYF
TGTGCCAGCAGCCAAGTGGACGGGGCCAAGGAGACCCAGTACTTC
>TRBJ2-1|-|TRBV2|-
CASSEDYNEQFF
TGTGCCAGCAGTGAAGATTACAATGAGCAGTTCTTC
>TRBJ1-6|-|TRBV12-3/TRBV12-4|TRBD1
CASNPTGARNSPLHF
TGTGCCAGCAACCCGACAGGGGCTAGAAATTCACCCCTCCACTTT
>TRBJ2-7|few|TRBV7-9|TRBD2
CASSPPAGVYEQYF
TGTGCCAGCAGCCCCCCGGCGGGGGTCTACGAGCAGTACTTC
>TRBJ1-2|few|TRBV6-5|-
CASSYSGSAGYTF
TGTGCCAGCAGTTACTCAGGGTCTGCTGGCTACACCTTC
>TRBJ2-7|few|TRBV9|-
CASSARGVSYEQYF
TGTGCCAGCAGCGCCAGGGGGGTCTCCTACGAGCAGTACTTC
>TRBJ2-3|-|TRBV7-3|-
CASSRRLGGITDTQYF
TGTGCCAGCAGCCGCCGACTGGGTGGTATCACAGATACGCAGTATTTT
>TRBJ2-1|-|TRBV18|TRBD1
CASSPGTGVVSYNEQFF
TGTGCCAGCTCACCAGGGACAGGGGTCGTGTCCTACAATGAGCAGTTCTTC
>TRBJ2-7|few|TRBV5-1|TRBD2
CASSPGTFPGLVYF
TGCGCCAGCAGCCCTGGGACCTTCCCGGGACTAGTATACTTC
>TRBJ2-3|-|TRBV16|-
CASSQAQDLTDTQYF
TGTGCCAGCAGCCAAGCCCAAGACCTTACAGATACGCAGTATTTT
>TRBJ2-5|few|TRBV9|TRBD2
CASSAGLAGGIQETQYF
TGTGCCAGCAGCGCGGGACTAGCGGGGGGGATCCAAGAGACCCAGTACTTC
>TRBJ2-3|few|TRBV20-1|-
CSAREGGTGDTQYF
TGCAGTGCTAGAGAAGGTGGGACTGGAGATACGCAGTATTTT
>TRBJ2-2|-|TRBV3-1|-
CASSQGEAGELFF
TGTGCCAGCAGCCAGGGGGAGGCCGGGGAGCTGTTTTTT
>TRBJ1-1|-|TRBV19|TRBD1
CASSRPGQGTNEAFF
TGTGCCAGTAGCAGACCGGGACAGGGTACGAATGAAGCTTTCTTT
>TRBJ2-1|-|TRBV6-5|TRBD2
CASSYSGLAGAYNEQFF
TGTGCCAGCAGTTACTCGGGACTAGCGGGGGCTTACAATGAGCAGTTCTTC
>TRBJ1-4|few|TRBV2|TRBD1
CASSLLDRGNEKLFF
TGTGCCAGCAGTCTACTCGACAGGGGAAATGAAAAACTGTTTTTT
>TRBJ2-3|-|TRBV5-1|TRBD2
CASSLPAGSGTDTQYF
TGCGCCAGCAGCTTACCAGCGGGAAGTGGGACAGATACGCAGTATTTT
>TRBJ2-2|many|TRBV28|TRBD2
CASSLSLAGGNTGELFF
TGTGCCAGCAGTTTGTCCCTAGCGGGGGGTAACACCGGGGAGCTGTTTTTT
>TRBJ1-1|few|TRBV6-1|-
CASSPTGWGTEAFF
TGTGCCAGCAGCCCGACGGGGTGGGGCACTGAAGCTTTCTTT
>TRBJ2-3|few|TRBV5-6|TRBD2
CASSLEPSGITDTQYF
TGTGCCAGCAGCTTGGAGCCTAGCGGGATCACAGATACGCAGTATTTT
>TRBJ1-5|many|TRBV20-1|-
CSARSPQPAGAHNQPQHF
TGCAGTGCTAGAAGCCCCCAGCCCGCGGGGGCCCACAATCAGCCCCAGCATTTT
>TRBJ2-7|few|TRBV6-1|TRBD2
CASEGTGGNSYEQYF
TGTGCCAGCGAGGGAACGGGAGGGAACTCCTACGAGCAGTACTTC
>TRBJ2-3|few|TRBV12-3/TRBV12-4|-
CASSLMGHRTDTQYF
TGTGCCAGCAGTTTAATGGGACACCGCACAGATACGCAGTATTTT
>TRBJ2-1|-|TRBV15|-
CATSRERGSYNEQFF
TGTGCCACCAGCAGAGAACGCGGCTCCTACAATGAGCAGTTCTTC
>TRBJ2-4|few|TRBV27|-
CASRAHPGKNIQYF
TGTGCCAGCAGGGCTCACCCGGGCAAAAACATTCAGTACTTC
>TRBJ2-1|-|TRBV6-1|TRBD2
CASTPSGSLPSIEQFF
TGTGCCAGCACCCCTAGCGGGAGTCTGCCCTCCATTGAGCAGTTCTTC